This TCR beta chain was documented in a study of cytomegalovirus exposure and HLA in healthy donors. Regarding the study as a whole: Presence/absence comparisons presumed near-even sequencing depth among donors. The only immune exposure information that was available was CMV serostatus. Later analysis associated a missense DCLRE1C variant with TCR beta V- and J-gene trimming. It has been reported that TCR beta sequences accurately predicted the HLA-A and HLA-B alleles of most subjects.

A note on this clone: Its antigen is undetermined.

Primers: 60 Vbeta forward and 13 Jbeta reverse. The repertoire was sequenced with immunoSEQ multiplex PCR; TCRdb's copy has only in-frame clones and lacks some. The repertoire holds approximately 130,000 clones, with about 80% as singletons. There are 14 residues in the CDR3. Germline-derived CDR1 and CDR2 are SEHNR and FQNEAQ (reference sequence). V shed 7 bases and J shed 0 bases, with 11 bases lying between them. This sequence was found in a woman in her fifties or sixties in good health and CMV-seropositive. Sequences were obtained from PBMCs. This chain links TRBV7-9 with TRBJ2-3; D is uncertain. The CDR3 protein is CASISLSSTDTQYF. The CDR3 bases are TGTGCCAGCATTTCGTTGTCGAGCACAGATACGCAGTATTTT.